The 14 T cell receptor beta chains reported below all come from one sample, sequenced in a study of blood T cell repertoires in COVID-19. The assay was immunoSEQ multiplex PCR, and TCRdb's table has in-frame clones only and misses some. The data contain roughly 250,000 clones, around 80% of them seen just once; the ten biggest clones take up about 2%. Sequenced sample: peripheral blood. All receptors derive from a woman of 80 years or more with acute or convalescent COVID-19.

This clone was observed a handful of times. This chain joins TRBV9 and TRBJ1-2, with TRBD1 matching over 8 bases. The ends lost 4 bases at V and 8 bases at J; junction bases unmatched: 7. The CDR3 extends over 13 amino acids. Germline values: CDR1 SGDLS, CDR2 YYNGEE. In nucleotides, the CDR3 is TGTGCCAGCAGCAAGACAGGGGTGGAGGGCTACACCTTC. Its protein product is CASSKTGVEGYTF.

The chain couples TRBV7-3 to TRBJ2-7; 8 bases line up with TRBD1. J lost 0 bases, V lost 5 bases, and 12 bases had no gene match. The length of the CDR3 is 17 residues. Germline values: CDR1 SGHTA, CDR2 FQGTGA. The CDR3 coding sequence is TGTGCCAGCAGCCCCATCGAGGTGACAGGGGTCTCCTACGAGCAGTACTTC. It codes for CASSPIEVTGVSYEQYF. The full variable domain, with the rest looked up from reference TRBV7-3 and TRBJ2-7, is GAGVSQTPSNKVTEKGKYVELRCDPISGHTALYWYRQSLGQGPEFLIYFQGTGAADDSGLPNDRFFAVRPEGSVSTLKIQRTERGDSAVYLCASSPIEVTGVSYEQYFGPGTRLTVT.

The CDR3 spells CASSSAPRTGEETQYF. CDR3 nucleotide sequence: TGTGCCAGCAGCTCGGCACCCCGGACAGGGGAAGAGACCCAGTACTTC. The chain uses TRBV7-2 and TRBJ2-5; TRBD1 agrees at 9 bases. The CDR3 is 16 residues long. Losses at the gene ends were 4 bases for V and 3 bases for J; bases not matched to a gene: 9. CDR1 is SGHTA and CDR2 is FQGNSA in the germline V gene.

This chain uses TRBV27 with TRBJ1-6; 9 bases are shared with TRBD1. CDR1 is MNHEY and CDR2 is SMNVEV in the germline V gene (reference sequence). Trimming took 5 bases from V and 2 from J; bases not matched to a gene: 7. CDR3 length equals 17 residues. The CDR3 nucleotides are TGTGCCAGCAGTCCCGGACAGGGGAAGACCTATAATTCACCCCTCCACTTT. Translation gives CASSPGQGKTYNSPLHF.

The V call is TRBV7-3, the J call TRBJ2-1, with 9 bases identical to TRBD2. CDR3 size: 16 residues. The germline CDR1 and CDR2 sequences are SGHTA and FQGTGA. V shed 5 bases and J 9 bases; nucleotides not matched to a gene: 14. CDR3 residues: CASSARGGALSGEQFF. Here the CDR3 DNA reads TGTGCCAGCAGCGCCCGCGGGGGGGCATTGTCTGGTGAGCAGTTCTTC. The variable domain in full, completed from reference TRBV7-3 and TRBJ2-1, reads GAGVSQTPSNKVTEKGKYVELRCDPISGHTALYWYRQSLGQGPEFLIYFQGTGAADDSGLPNDRFFAVRPEGSVSTLKIQRTERGDSAVYLCASSARGGALSGEQFFGPGTRLTVL.

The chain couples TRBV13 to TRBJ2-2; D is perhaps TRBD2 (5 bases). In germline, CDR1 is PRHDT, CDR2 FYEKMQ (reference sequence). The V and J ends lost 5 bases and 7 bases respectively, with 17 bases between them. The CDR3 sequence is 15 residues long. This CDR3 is CASSPPRGRFGELFF. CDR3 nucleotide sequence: TGTGCCAGCAGCCCACCCCGGGGTCGGTTCGGGGAGCTGTTTTTT.

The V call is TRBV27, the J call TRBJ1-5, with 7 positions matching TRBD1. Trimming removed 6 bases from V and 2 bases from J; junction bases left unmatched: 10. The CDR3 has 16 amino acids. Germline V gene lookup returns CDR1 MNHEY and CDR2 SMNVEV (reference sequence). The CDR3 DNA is TGTGCCAGCAGCCTAAGGGCAGGACAGGGCAATCAGCCCCAGCATTTT. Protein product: CASSLRAGQGNQPQHF.

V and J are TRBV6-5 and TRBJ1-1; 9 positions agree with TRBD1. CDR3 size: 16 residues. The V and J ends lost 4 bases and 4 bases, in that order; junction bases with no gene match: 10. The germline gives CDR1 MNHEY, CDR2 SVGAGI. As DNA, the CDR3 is TGTGCCAGCAGTTTAAACAGGGGGCTGGTGCGCACTGAAGCTTTCTTT. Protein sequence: CASSLNRGLVRTEAFF.

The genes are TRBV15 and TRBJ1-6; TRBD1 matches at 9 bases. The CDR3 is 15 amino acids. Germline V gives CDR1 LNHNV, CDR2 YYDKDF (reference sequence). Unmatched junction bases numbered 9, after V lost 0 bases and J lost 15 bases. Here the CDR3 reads CATSRDRDRVSLLHF. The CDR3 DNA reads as TGTGCCACCAGCAGAGATAGGGACAGGGTTTCTCTCCTCCACTTT. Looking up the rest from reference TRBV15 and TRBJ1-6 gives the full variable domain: DAMVIQNPRYQVTQFGKPVTLSCSQTLNHNVMYWYQQKSSQAPKLLFHYYDKDFNNEADTPDNFQSRRPNTSFCFLDIRSPGLGDTAMYLCATSRDRDRVSLLHFGNGTRLTVT.

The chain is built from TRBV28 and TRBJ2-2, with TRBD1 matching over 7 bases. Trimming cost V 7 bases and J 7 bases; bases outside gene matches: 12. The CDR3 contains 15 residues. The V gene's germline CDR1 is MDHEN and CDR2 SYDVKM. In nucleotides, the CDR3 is TGTGCCAGCAACCCAAGCAGGGGGTCTGGCGGGGAGCTGTTTTTT. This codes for CASNPSRGSGGELFF. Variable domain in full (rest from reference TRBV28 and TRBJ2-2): DVKVTQSSRYLVKRTGEKVFLECVQDMDHENMFWYRQDPGLGLRLIYFSYDVKMKEKGDIPEGYSVSREKKERFSLILESASTNQTSMYLCASNPSRGSGGELFFGEGSRLTVL.

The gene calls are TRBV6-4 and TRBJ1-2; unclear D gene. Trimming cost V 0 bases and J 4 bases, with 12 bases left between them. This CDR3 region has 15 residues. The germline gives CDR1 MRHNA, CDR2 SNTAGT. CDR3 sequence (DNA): TGTGCCAGCAGTGACTCGCGGGGAAGCCCCTATGGCTACACCTTC. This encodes CASSDSRGSPYGYTF.

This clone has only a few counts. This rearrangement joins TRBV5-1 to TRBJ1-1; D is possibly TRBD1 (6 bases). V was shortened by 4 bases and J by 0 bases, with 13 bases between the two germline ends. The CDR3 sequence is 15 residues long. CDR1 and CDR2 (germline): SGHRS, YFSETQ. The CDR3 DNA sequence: TGCGCCAGCAGCCCGAAGACAGGCATGAACACTGAAGCTTTCTTT. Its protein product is CASSPKTGMNTEAFF.

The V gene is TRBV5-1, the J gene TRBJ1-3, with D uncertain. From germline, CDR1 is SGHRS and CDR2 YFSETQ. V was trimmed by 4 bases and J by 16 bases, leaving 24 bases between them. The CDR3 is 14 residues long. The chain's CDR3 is CASSPLEAGGGPYF. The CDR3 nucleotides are TGCGCCAGCAGCCCACTTGAGGCAGGTGGAGGTCCTTATTTT. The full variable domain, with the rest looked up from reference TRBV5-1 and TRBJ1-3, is KAGVTQTPRYLIKTRGQQVTLSCSPISGHRSVSWYQQTPGQGLQFLFEYFSETQRNKGNFPGRFSGRQFSNSRSEMNVSTLELGDSALYLCASSPLEAGGGPYFGEGSWLTVV.

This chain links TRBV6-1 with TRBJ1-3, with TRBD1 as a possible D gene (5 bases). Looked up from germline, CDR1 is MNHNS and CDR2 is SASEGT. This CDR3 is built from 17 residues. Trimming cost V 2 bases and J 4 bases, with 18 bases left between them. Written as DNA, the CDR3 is TGTGCCAGCAGTGAATCCCCAGGGTCGTTCGGGGGAAACACCATATATTTT. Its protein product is CASSESPGSFGGNTIYF.